Shown below are 25 T cell receptor beta chains from a single sample sequenced in a study of shared clonotypes between healthy human individuals. Repertoires were generated with immunoSEQ multiplex PCR, while TCRdb's copy carries only in-frame clones and drops some. Among fewer than 850,000 clones listed, 60% to 80% were seen once. The material sequenced was memory CD4+ T cells sorted from blood. The subset is: CD45RA-negative fraction. All receptors derive from a woman aged 25 to 39 in good health.

The chain employs TRBV11-2 and TRBJ2-7, with 7 bases identical to TRBD2. Per germline, CDR1 SGHAT and CDR2 FQNNGV. V was pared by 0 bases and J by 5 bases, with 16 bases of the junction left unmatched. This CDR3 has 18 amino acids. The CDR3: CASSLEPYLREGRNEQYF. The CDR3 DNA sequence: TGTGCCAGCAGCTTAGAGCCCTATTTGAGGGAGGGGCGAAACGAGCAGTACTTC.

To note about this clone: The sample holds other DNA sequences that translate to the same CDR3. This chain uses TRBV30 with TRBJ2-3, with 13 bases fitting TRBD2. J lost 6 bases, V lost 0 bases, and 9 bases had no gene match. Germline V CDR1 and CDR2: GTSNPN, SVGIG (reference sequence). This CDR3 has 17 amino acids. The chain's CDR3 is CAWSVPLGLAGADTQYF. CDR3 DNA: TGTGCCTGGAGTGTACCCTTAGGACTAGCGGGAGCTGATACGCAGTATTTT. The full variable domain, rest sourced from reference TRBV30 and TRBJ2-3, is SQTIHQWPATLVQPVGSPLSLECTVEGTSNPNLYWYRQAAGRGLQLLFYSVGIGQISSEVPQNLSASRPQDRQFILSSKKLLLSDSGFYLCAWSVPLGLAGADTQYFGPGTRLTVL.

The chain employs TRBV28 and TRBJ1-2; D remains unclear. V lost 6 bases and J 4 bases, leaving 9 bases between the germline ends. This CDR3 has 12 amino acids. Germline V gives CDR1 MDHEN, CDR2 SYDVKM. The CDR3 DNA reads as TGTGCCAGCAGACCCGGCGGCTATGGCTACACCTTC. This gives the protein CASRPGGYGYTF.

This clone was seen a single time. The chain couples TRBV29-1 to TRBJ1-2; D unresolved. CDR3 length: 16 amino acids. Germline V gives CDR1 SQVTM, CDR2 ANQGSEA. Trimming took 2 bases from V and 9 from J, leaving 25 bases between them. CDR3 sequence (DNA): TGCAGCGTTGAAAAGCCCCCCTATGACGGCTTAGCGAGCTACACCTTC. Amino acids: CSVEKPPYDGLASYTF.

The rearrangement joins TRBV29-1 to TRBJ1-1; TRBD1 matches 7 bases. In germline, CDR1 is SQVTM, CDR2 ANQGSEA. This CDR3 region has 14 residues. The trim removed 2 bases at V and 5 bases at J, leaving 8 bases unmatched. CDR3 sequence (DNA): TGCAGCGTTGAACCTTTTGAGGGGGCGACTGAAGCTTTCTTT. The encoded protein is CSVEPFEGATEAFF. Full variable domain (missing parts from reference TRBV29-1 and TRBJ1-1): SAVISQKPSRDICQRGTSLTIQCQVDSQVTMMFWYRQQPGQSLTLIATANQGSEATYESGFVIDKFPISRPNLTFSTLTVSNMSPEDSSIYLCSVEPFEGATEAFFGQGTRLTVV.

As regards this clone: Other DNA sequences in the sample encode the same CDR3. This chain joins TRBV2 and TRBJ2-7; 8 nucleotides line up with TRBD1. The length of the CDR3 is 13 residues. The J segment lost 6 bases and the V segment lost 6 bases, leaving 7 bases of the junction unmatched. Germline lookup yields CDR1 SNHLY and CDR2 FYNNEI. CDR3 sequence reads: CASSGQGAREQYF. In DNA form, the CDR3 reads TGTGCCAGCAGCGGTCAGGGGGCGCGCGAGCAGTACTTC.

The chain joins TRBV18 to TRBJ2-5; maybe TRBD2 (6 bases). The CDR3 contains 17 residues. Between the trimmed V and J ends, which lost 1 base and 7 bases, there was a span of 22 bases. The germline V gene encodes CDR1 KGHSH and CDR2 LQKENI. The CDR3 loop reads CASSPLSFLRDGGTQYF. CDR3 DNA: TGTGCCAGCTCACCACTATCCTTCCTACGGGACGGGGGGACCCAGTACTTC.

This chain uses TRBV21-1 with TRBJ1-5. TRBV21-1 is marked as a pseudogene. This CDR3 region has 14 residues. The CDR3 protein is CASSKPVSNQPQHF. CDR3 in DNA: TGTGCCAGCAGCAAACCGGTTAGCAATCAGCCCCAGCATTTT.

The rearrangement links TRBV7-6 to TRBJ1-1; D not resolved. Trimming took off 5 bases at V and 5 bases at J, with 12 bases between the two ends. The CDR3 covers 13 residues. Germline CDR1 SGHVS, CDR2 FNYEAQ. The CDR3 here is CASSGMGQTEAFF. CDR3 sequence (DNA): TGTGCCAGCAGCGGGATGGGCCAGACTGAAGCTTTCTTT.

This clone was found a few times. The gene calls are TRBV7-9 and TRBJ1-5; D not certain. Trimming took 3 bases from V and 7 from J, leaving 7 bases between them. Germline loops: CDR1 SEHNR, CDR2 FQNEAQ (reference sequence). The CDR3 is 12 amino acids. This CDR3 is CASSFSRQPQHF. DNA of the CDR3: TGTGCCAGCAGCTTTAGTAGGCAGCCCCAGCATTTT.

V is TRBV5-4 and J is TRBJ2-3; TRBD2 might be the D (6 bases). Trimming took off 0 bases at V and 4 bases at J, with 9 bases between the two ends. There are 14 residues in the CDR3. Germline CDR1 is SGHNT and CDR2 is YYREEE (reference sequence). The CDR3 sequence: CASSLAGVADTQYF. CDR3 DNA sequence: TGTGCCAGCAGCTTGGCGGGAGTGGCAGATACGCAGTATTTT.

The chain employs TRBV5-1 and TRBJ2-1, with 7 positions matching TRBD2. CDR1 is SGHRS, CDR2 YFSETQ, per germline. J lost 5 bases, V lost 2 bases, and 7 bases had no gene match. CDR3 length: 15 residues. The CDR3 nucleotides are TGCGCCAGCAGCTTAGGTAGCGGGTTACACAATGAGCAGTTCTTC. It is translated as CASSLGSGLHNEQFF. The whole variable domain, filled in from reference TRBV5-1 and TRBJ2-1, reads KAGVTQTPRYLIKTRGQQVTLSCSPISGHRSVSWYQQTPGQGLQFLFEYFSETQRNKGNFPGRFSGRQFSNSRSEMNVSTLELGDSALYLCASSLGSGLHNEQFFGPGTRLTVL.

This chain uses TRBV10-2 with TRBJ2-5; D uncertain. V lost 3 bases, J lost 5 bases, and 13 bases lay in between. The CDR3 covers 14 residues. Germline CDR1 WSHSY, CDR2 SAAADI. CDR3: CASSDLRTKETQYF. The DNA of the CDR3 is TGCGCCAGCAGTGACCTACGAACGAAGGAGACCCAGTACTTC.

This clone occurred a few times. A single base separates this from a much larger clone, so it may be a read error. This same CDR3 is encoded by further DNA sequences in the sample. This chain connects TRBV28 to TRBJ1-4; no reliable D call. The CDR3 loop spans 13 amino acids. Trimming shortened V by 6 bases and J by 0 bases, and 5 bases separated the two germline ends. Looked up from germline, CDR1 is MDHEN and CDR2 is SYDVKM. CDR3 in DNA: TGTGCCAGCAGCCGAACAACTAATGAAAAACTGTTTTTT. Its translation is CASSRTTNEKLFF.

This chain joins TRBV27 and TRBJ1-2; D gene ambiguous. V was cut by 7 bases and J by 4 bases, with 13 bases left in between. CDR1 MNHEY and CDR2 SMNVEV come from the germline V gene (reference sequence). The CDR3 has 13 residues. The CDR3 region has the DNA TGTGCCAGCAAATTAAGTCAGTCCTATGGCTACACCTTC. Amino acids: CASKLSQSYGYTF.

DNA of the CDR3: TGTGCCAGCAGTTTATTAGGGGATCAGCCCCAGCATTTT. Protein product: CASSLLGDQPQHF. The chain has TRBV27 and TRBJ1-5, with a weak D call TRBD1 (5 bases). The CDR3 covers 13 residues. Trimming left V 1 base short and J 5 bases short, with 6 bases between. The germline gives CDR1 MNHEY, CDR2 SMNVEV (reference sequence).

This clone was observed a few times. The chain couples TRBV5-1 to TRBJ2-2, with D possibly matching TRBD1 (6 bases). The CDR3 runs 18 residues. The V end was cut by 1 base, the J end by 7 bases, with 23 bases between. The germline gives CDR1 SGHRS, CDR2 YFSETQ. The CDR3 sequence is CASSLLGLTGSRGGELFF. For the CDR3, the DNA is TGCGCCAGCAGCTTGTTGGGGCTTACAGGGTCCAGAGGCGGGGAGCTGTTTTTT.

The V call is TRBV28, the J call TRBJ1-2, with a weak D call TRBD1 (6 bases). This CDR3 is built from 17 residues. The V end was cut by 3 bases, the J end by 4 bases, with 21 bases between. In germline, CDR1 is MDHEN, CDR2 SYDVKM. In nucleotides, the CDR3 is TGTGCCAGCAGTTTCTGGGGGCAATCCAAGGGGACCTATGGCTACACCTTC. Amino acids: CASSFWGQSKGTYGYTF.

A note on this clone: A read error is possible here, since a much larger clone lies one base away. The chain carries TRBV5-1 and TRBJ1-4, with TRBD1 matching 9 bases. In germline, CDR1 is SGHRS, CDR2 YFSETQ. The CDR3 has 14 amino acids. The CDR3 protein is CVSSFRQGGEKLFF. DNA of the CDR3: TGCGTCAGCAGCTTTCGACAGGGGGGTGAAAAACTGTTTTTT.

This CDR3 reads CASSPGTGFTGELFF. CDR3 bases: TGTGCCAGCTCTCCAGGGACAGGGTTCACCGGGGAGCTGTTTTTT. This chain connects TRBV18 to TRBJ2-2, with 9 bases fitting TRBD1. This CDR3 contains 15 residues. Germline-derived CDR1 and CDR2 are KGHSH and LQKENI. After removal of 6 bases from V and 4 bases from J, the junction contained 6 bases not matched to a gene.

The gene calls are TRBV27 and TRBJ2-7; TRBD1 matches 8 bases. Germline values: CDR1 MNHEY, CDR2 SMNVEV (reference sequence). The CDR3 sequence is 15 residues long. The J segment lost 4 bases and the V segment lost 5 bases, leaving 10 bases of the junction unmatched. The CDR3 loop reads CASSGQGNSWYEQYF. The CDR3 DNA follows: TGTGCCAGCAGTGGACAGGGAAATAGCTGGTACGAGCAGTACTTC.

This clone has only one observation. The genes are TRBV10-2 and TRBJ2-1; perhaps TRBD2 as D (5 bases). CDR3 length: 16 residues. The germline gives CDR1 WSHSY, CDR2 SAAADI. Trimming stripped 3 bases from V and 3 bases from J, with 15 bases between. The CDR3 bases are TGCGCCAGCAGTGAACCCGGGGTGCTTTTCTACAATGAGCAGTTCTTC. It yields the protein CASSEPGVLFYNEQFF.

This chain connects TRBV7-9 to TRBJ2-1; TRBD2 agrees at 9 bases. Germline V gene sequence: CDR1 SEHNR, CDR2 FQNEAQ (reference sequence). V shed 0 bases, J shed 2 bases, and the junction held 5 bases outside the gene matches. The CDR3 length is 17 residues. CDR3 residues: CASSLALAGSTYNEQFF. In nucleotides, the CDR3 is TGTGCCAGCAGCTTAGCGCTAGCGGGATCAACCTACAATGAGCAGTTCTTC.

A single count supports this clone. The chain employs TRBV10-2 and TRBJ1-1; D is undetermined. The CDR3 sequence is 14 residues long. CDR1 is WSHSY, CDR2 SAAADI, per germline. V was shortened by 3 bases and J by 1 base, with 9 bases between the two germline ends. CDR3 loop: CASSEAGPNTEAFF. In DNA, the CDR3 is TGCGCCAGCAGTGAAGCGGGTCCGAACACTGAAGCTTTCTTT.

The rearrangement uses TRBV5-4 and TRBJ2-7; 8 nucleotides line up with TRBD1. Germline CDR1 and CDR2: SGHNT and YYREEE (reference sequence). V was pared by 2 bases and J by 4 bases, with 11 bases of the junction left unmatched. This CDR3 region has 16 residues. CDR3 coding DNA: TGTGCCAGCAGCTTAAATGGCAGGGGGCAACTATACGAGCAGTACTTC. Its translation is CASSLNGRGQLYEQYF.